The 19 T cell receptor beta chains reported below all come from one sample, sequenced in a study of blood T cells in healthy people across ages. Together with a sample-barcoded 5' primer, a J-beta primer mix was included in a second PCR lasting about 6 to 12 cycles. TCRdb itself ran the 5' RACE reads through MiXCR, one entry per CDR3 protein. There are fewer than 2,000,000 distinct CDR3 sequences in the sample; about 35% occur only once, and approximately 10% lies in the top ten. What was sequenced was blood. The receptor source for this set is a woman under 40 in good health.

Points on this clonotype: Its ends do not fully match the called genes, so a read error is possible. V usage is TRBV9 and J usage is TRBJ2-5; 10 bases match TRBD2. The DNA end lines up better with TRBJ2-7; the J call may be wrong. The CDR3 has 15 residues. Germline CDR1 is SGDLS and CDR2 is YYNGEE. The DNA of the CDR3 is TGTGCCGGCAGCCCTTTCCTAGCGGGAGTGTACGAGCAGTACTTC. Translating it yields CAGSPFLAGVYEQYF.

The chain combines TRBV27 with TRBJ2-2; 7 bases align to TRBD1. Per the germline V gene, CDR1 is MNHEY and CDR2 is SMNVEV (reference sequence). The CDR3 has 14 residues. V shed 6 bases and J 4 bases; nucleotides not matched to a gene: 5. The CDR3 sequence: CASRPQGSTGELFF. CDR3 in DNA: TGTGCCAGCAGGCCACAGGGGTCCACCGGGGAGCTGTTTTTT.

V usage is TRBV4-2 and J usage is TRBJ2-1; 7 bases are shared with TRBD2. The CDR3 runs 15 residues. Germline CDR1 LGHNA, CDR2 YNFKEQ. J was trimmed by 8 bases and V by 1 base; bases with no gene match: 8. For the CDR3, the DNA is TGTGCCAGCAGCCAAGGTCAAGCGGGGCAGGATGAGCAGTTCTTC. Translation gives CASSQGQAGQDEQFF.

The chain carries TRBV7-6 and TRBJ2-7; D call uncertain. Trimming took off 5 bases at V and 2 bases at J, with 13 bases between the two ends. CDR1 and CDR2 from the germline V gene are SGHVS and FNYEAQ. The CDR3 contains 14 residues. CDR3 in DNA: TGTGCCAGCAGCCCCCGGGCAGGAGCCTACGAGCAGTACTTC. This sequence encodes CASSPRAGAYEQYF. The whole variable domain, filled in from reference TRBV7-6 and TRBJ2-7, reads GAGVSQSPRYKVTKRGQDVALRCDPISGHVSLYWYRQALGQGPEFLTYFNYEAQQDKSGLPNDRFSAERPEGSISTLTIQRTEQRDSAMYRCASSPRAGAYEQYFGPGTRLTVT.

V usage is TRBV29-1 and J usage is TRBJ2-5; a possible D gene is TRBD2 (6 bases). V lost 6 bases and J 4 bases, leaving 18 bases between the germline ends. The CDR3 is made up of 14 amino acids. From germline, CDR1 is SQVTM and CDR2 ANQGSEA. The CDR3 nucleotides read TGCAGCGTCGGACTACAGCGTTTATCAGAGACCCAGTACTTC. Its translation is CSVGLQRLSETQYF.

The CDR3: CASSFGQGLPLNEQFF. CDR3 bases: TGTGCCAGCAGCTTCGGACAGGGCTTACCTCTCAATGAGCAGTTCTTC. The chain joins TRBV13 to TRBJ2-1; 8 bases match TRBD1. Trimming at V came to 3 bases and at J to 6 bases, leaving 10 bases not matched to a gene. Germline values: CDR1 PRHDT, CDR2 FYEKMQ (reference sequence). This CDR3 has 16 amino acids.

This clonotype showed up just a few times. V gene TRBV29-1 combines with J gene TRBJ2-1; no firm D call. Germline V gene lookup returns CDR1 SQVTM and CDR2 ANQGSEA. The CDR3 is 14 amino acids. Between the trimmed V and J ends, which lost 6 bases and 7 bases, there was a span of 19 bases. The CDR3 sequence: CSVVGRTAENEQFF. The CDR3 DNA is TGCAGCGTGGTCGGCAGGACGGCCGAAAATGAGCAGTTCTTC.

Concerning this clonotype: An end of the junction differs from the germline gene, which may be a read error. The CDR3 nucleotides are TGTGTCAGCGAAGGCTGGGGGCAAGACACTGAAGCTTTCTTT. Translating gives CVSEGWGQDTEAFF. The chain recombines TRBV6-1 with TRBJ1-1; perhaps TRBD1 as D (6 bases). Germline values: CDR1 MNHNS, CDR2 SASEGT. This CDR3 region has 14 residues.

The V and J genes are TRBV2 and TRBJ2-3; TRBD2 might be the D (5 bases). The V end was cut by 6 bases, the J end by 1 base, with 11 bases between. CDR1 is SNHLY and CDR2 is FYNNEI in the germline V gene. CDR3 length: 14 residues. The CDR3 spells CASSGLRGTDTQYF. CDR3 nucleotides: TGTGCCAGCAGCGGACTTCGGGGCACAGATACGCAGTATTTT.

This clonotype was counted once. The chain has TRBV3-1 and TRBJ2-1; 8 bases fit TRBD2. The CDR3 has 17 amino acids. CDR1 LGHDT and CDR2 YNNKEL come from the germline V gene (reference sequence). The V gene end was trimmed by 0 bases and the J gene end by 6 bases; junction bases not matched to a gene: 10. In DNA, the CDR3 is TGTGCCAGCAGCCAAGATCTAGTGCTAGCGGGTCGCAATGAGCAGTTCTTC. Translation: CASSQDLVLAGRNEQFF.

In its sample, this clonotype was seen a few times. The chain couples TRBV12-3 or TRBV12-4 to TRBJ2-3; TRBD2 might be the D (6 bases). The CDR3 is 15 amino acids. V was cut by 2 bases and J by 8 bases, with 17 bases left in between. The DNA of the CDR3 is TGTGCCAGCAGTTTAAGTAGCGGAGGTATGGCTACGCAGTATTTT. This encodes CASSLSSGGMATQYF.

Concerning this clonotype: It is likely a read error, because the conserved phenylalanine at the end of the CDR3 is missing. V is TRBV6-2 or TRBV6-3 and J is TRBJ2-1; 10 positions match TRBD2. Trimming cost V 6 bases and J 7 bases; bases outside gene matches: 9. Looked up from germline, CDR1 is MNHEY and CDR2 is SVGEGT. The CDR3 runs 15 residues. The CDR3 nucleotides read TGTGCCAGCAGAGAACCGGGACTAGCGCCGAATGAGCAGTTCTTA. It codes for CASREPGLAPNEQFL.

Here the CDR3 DNA reads TGTGCCAGCAGTTCACCTACTGACAGGAGAATCACCGGGGAGCTGTTTTTT. Its protein product is CASSSPTDRRITGELFF. The chain is built from TRBV27 and TRBJ2-2, with D tentatively TRBD1 (6 bases). This CDR3 spans 17 amino acids. Germline assignment: CDR1 MNHEY and CDR2 SMNVEV (reference sequence). V lost 4 bases to trimming and J lost 4 bases, with 19 bases between them.

This clonotype was recorded many times. The chain is built from TRBV27 and TRBJ2-7; 11 bases match TRBD2. The junction had 8 bases not matched to a gene; V was cut back by 5 bases and J by 5 bases. CDR3 length: 15 amino acids. From germline, CDR1 is MNHEY and CDR2 SMNVEV (reference sequence). The DNA for the CDR3 is TGTGCCAGCAGTACGCTGACTAGCGGGACTGACGAGCAGTACTTC. It specifies CASSTLTSGTDEQYF.

This clonotype was detected a few times. The chain recombines TRBV20-1 with TRBJ2-5; D is unresolved. Deletions cut 2 bases from V and 5 bases from J, with 12 bases between. Germline loops: CDR1 DFQATT, CDR2 SNEGSKA (reference sequence). The CDR3 consists of 13 residues. CDR3 bases: TGCAGTGCTAGACTGGAGCCTTTGGAGACCCAGTACTTC. Its translation: CSARLEPLETQYF.

This clonotype was counted between two and nine times. The genes are TRBV5-1 and TRBJ2-7; a possible D gene is TRBD1 (6 bases). Trimming shortened V by 5 bases and J by 6 bases, and 21 bases separated the two germline ends. The CDR3 has 15 residues. Germline CDR1 and CDR2: SGHRS and YFSETQ. CDR3: CASSIRPDRGSEQYF. DNA of the CDR3: TGCGCCAGCAGTATCCGACCGGACAGAGGAAGCGAGCAGTACTTC.

A remark on this clonotype: Its ends do not fully match the called genes, so a read error is possible. The CDR3 is CASSPQGTALYDYTF. CDR3 nucleotide sequence: TGTGCCAGCTCACCACAAGGGACAGCGCTTTATGACTACACCTTC. V usage is TRBV18 and J usage is TRBJ1-2; 7 bases match TRBD1. This CDR3 has 15 amino acids. Germline V gene data show CDR1 as KGHSH and CDR2 as LQKENI.

The chain is built from TRBV7-9 and TRBJ2-7, with 9 bases that match TRBD2. The CDR3 spans 18 residues. After removal of 2 bases from V and 6 bases from J, the junction contained 17 bases not matched to a gene. The germline gives CDR1 SEHNR, CDR2 FQNEAQ (reference sequence). This CDR3 reads CASSLSKWGVAGVGEQYF. The CDR3 DNA is TGTGCCAGCAGCTTATCTAAGTGGGGAGTAGCGGGAGTCGGCGAGCAGTACTTC.

This clonotype was counted a few times. This chain connects TRBV12-3 or TRBV12-4 to TRBJ2-5, with D possibly matching TRBD1 (5 bases). V dropped 1 base and J dropped 5 bases, with 17 bases sitting between them. The CDR3 contains 16 residues. CDR3 DNA sequence: TGTGCCAGCAGTTTAGGGACATACTACAATAGGGAGACCCAGTACTTC. This gives the protein CASSLGTYYNRETQYF.